This T cell receptor (beta chain) was sequenced in a study of molecular identifiers for immune sequencing clone quantification. There are many counts of this clonotype. TCRdb re-analysed the PCR reads in MiXCR, keeping a single row per CDR3 protein. The sample lists some 94,000 distinct CDR3 sequences, 20% to 25% occurring once. CDR3 length: 15 residues. Germline V gene data show CDR1 as MGHRA and CDR2 as YSYEKL. V lost 3 bases, J lost 3 bases, and 12 bases lay in between. The receptor was isolated from a human donor in good health. Some libraries in this study had Jurkat cell RNA spiked in. The rearrangement links TRBV4-1 to TRBJ1-5, with no clear D. Sequencing was carried out using naive CD8+ T cells from blood, with Jurkat cell RNA spiked in. The sample's subset: FACS-sorted CD8+CD4-CCR7+CD45RA+ naive T cells. The CDR3 coding sequence is TGCGCCAGCAGCCAGTTTAACAGCTACAATCAGCCCCAGCATTTT. This encodes CASSQFNSYNQPQHF.